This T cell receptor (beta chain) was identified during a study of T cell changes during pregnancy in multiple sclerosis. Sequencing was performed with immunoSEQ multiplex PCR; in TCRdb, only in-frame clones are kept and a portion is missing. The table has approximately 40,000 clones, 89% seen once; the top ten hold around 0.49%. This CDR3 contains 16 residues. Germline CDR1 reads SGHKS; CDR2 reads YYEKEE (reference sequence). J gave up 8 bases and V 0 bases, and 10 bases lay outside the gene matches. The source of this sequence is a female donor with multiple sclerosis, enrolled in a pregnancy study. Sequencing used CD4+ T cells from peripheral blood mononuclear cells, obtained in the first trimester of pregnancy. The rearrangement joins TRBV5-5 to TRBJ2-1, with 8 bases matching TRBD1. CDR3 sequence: CASSLAGRGHLDEQFF. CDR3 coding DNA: TGTGCCAGCAGCTTGGCCGGCAGGGGGCATTTGGATGAGCAGTTCTTC.